The 15 T cell receptor beta chains listed next were all sequenced from one sample in a study of blood T cell repertoires in COVID-19. Assay: immunoSEQ multiplex PCR; the TCRdb copy retains only in-frame clones and omits some. The sample lists about 180,000 clones, approximately 80% occurring once. The sample was PBMCs or T cells enriched from blood (not recorded which). These receptors were obtained from a woman aged 50 to 60 who had recovered from COVID-19.

The rearrangement links TRBV7-3 to TRBJ2-1; 7 positions agree with TRBD1. The CDR3 has 14 residues. The germline V gene has CDR1 SGHTA and CDR2 FQGTGA. The V gene end was trimmed by 4 bases and the J gene end by 7 bases; junction bases not matched to a gene: 7. CDR3 loop: CASSWTGIENEQFF. The CDR3 nucleotides read TGTGCCAGCAGCTGGACAGGCATAGAGAATGAGCAGTTCTTC.

The chain couples TRBV5-6 to TRBJ2-2; possibly TRBD1 for D (6 bases). Between the trimmed V and J ends, which lost 4 bases and 4 bases, there was a span of 14 bases. The germline V gene encodes CDR1 SGHDT and CDR2 YYEEEE. The CDR3 has 15 residues. CDR3 protein: CASSLQGRGTGELFF. CDR3 sequence (DNA): TGTGCCAGCAGCCTACAGGGACGGGGCACCGGGGAGCTGTTTTTT.

This clone was seen a few times. The gene calls are TRBV20-1 and TRBJ2-6; 7 bases agree with TRBD1. Germline assignment: CDR1 DFQATT and CDR2 SNEGSKA (reference sequence). J gave up 0 bases and V 3 bases, and 5 bases lay outside the gene matches. This CDR3 is built from 16 residues. The CDR3 loop is CSASQGDPSGANVLTF. The CDR3 coding sequence is TGCAGTGCTAGTCAGGGGGACCCCTCTGGGGCCAACGTCCTGACTTTC.

Concerning this clone: Germline is not matched at one junction end, which may reflect a read error. The chain couples TRBV7-9 to TRBJ2-7; the match to TRBD1 covers 10 bases. Germline lookup yields CDR1 SEHNR and CDR2 FQNEAQ (reference sequence). This CDR3 is 15 amino acids long. CDR3 loop: CASSDRDRGSNEQYF. The CDR3 DNA sequence: TGTGCCAGCAGCGACCGGGACAGGGGCTCCAACGAGCAGTACTTC.

The chain couples TRBV10-2 to TRBJ1-5, with 10 bases lining up with TRBD1. Germline CDR1 WSHSY, CDR2 SAAADI. The junction had 4 bases not matched to a gene; V was cut back by 8 bases and J by 6 bases. The CDR3 runs to 13 residues. CDR3 DNA sequence: TGCGCCAGCCGGGACAGGGGTGGTCAGCCCCAGCATTTT. This gives the protein CASRDRGGQPQHF.

This chain links TRBV10-1 with TRBJ1-2; 7 nucleotides agree with TRBD1. The CDR3 consists of 13 residues. Unmatched junction bases numbered 3, after V lost 6 bases and J lost 2 bases. The germline CDR1 and CDR2 sequences are WNHNN and SYGVQD (reference sequence). Written as DNA, the CDR3 is TGCGCCAGCAGCCCGGGACAGAACTATGGCTACACCTTC. Translation: CASSPGQNYGYTF.

The chain uses TRBV7-2 and TRBJ1-2; D might be TRBD1 (5 bases). Trimming took 1 base from V and 5 from J, leaving 14 bases between them. This CDR3 is 15 amino acids long. Germline loops: CDR1 SGHTA, CDR2 FQGNSA. CDR3 in DNA: TGTGCCAGCAGCTTAGGGTCGGGGGTCCAATATGGCTACACCTTC. Its protein product is CASSLGSGVQYGYTF. The full variable domain, in which reference TRBV7-2 and TRBJ1-2 provide the parts outside the CDR3, is GAGVSQSPSNKVTEKGKDVELRCDPISGHTALYWYRQSLGQGLEFLIYFQGNSAPDKSGLPSDRFSAERTGGSVSTLTIQRTQQEDSAVYLCASSLGSGVQYGYTFGSGTRLTVV.

This clone was counted a single time. This chain uses TRBV10-3 with TRBJ2-7; 7 positions match TRBD1. From germline, CDR1 is ENHRY and CDR2 SYGVKD. The CDR3 extends over 14 amino acids. V lost 6 bases, J lost 5 bases, and 10 bases stayed unmatched. CDR3 bases: TGTGCCATCAGAACCGGGACAGTCGGCCACGAGCAGTACTTC. The encoded protein is CAIRTGTVGHEQYF.

This clone is medium-sized by share. This sequence joins TRBV7-9 and TRBJ2-3; TRBD1 matches 9 bases. The length of the CDR3 is 17 residues. Germline V gene data show CDR1 as SEHNR and CDR2 as FQNEAQ (reference sequence). Trimming at V came to 1 base and at J to 2 bases, leaving 7 bases not matched to a gene. The CDR3 spells CASSLVAGTGPTDTQYF. The CDR3 nucleotides read TGTGCCAGCAGCTTAGTTGCTGGGACAGGGCCCACAGATACGCAGTATTTT.

The chain combines TRBV7-8 with TRBJ2-7; 8 bases are a match to TRBD1. The CDR3 is 16 amino acids. Germline V lookup: CDR1 SGHVS, CDR2 FQNEAQ. V shed 1 base and J 3 bases; nucleotides not matched to a gene: 8. The CDR3 spells CASSLEAGGSLYEQYF. The CDR3 DNA reads TGTGCCAGCAGCTTAGAGGCAGGGGGCAGTCTCTACGAGCAGTACTTC.

The table lists this clone with a few counts. The chain recombines TRBV28 with TRBJ2-7, with 8 bases identical to TRBD2. Trimming took 7 bases from V and 2 from J; bases not matched to a gene: 10. The length of the CDR3 is 15 residues. Germline CDR1 reads MDHEN; CDR2 reads SYDVKM. The CDR3 spells CASIPPGGSTYEQYF. CDR3 bases: TGTGCCAGCATCCCCCCGGGAGGGTCAACCTACGAGCAGTACTTC.

This clone was found a few times. The CDR3 region has the DNA TGTGCCAGCAGTTTATGGGGCGGCTACAATGAGCAGTTCTTC. This encodes CASSLWGGYNEQFF. This chain uses TRBV27 with TRBJ2-1, with D possibly matching TRBD1 (5 bases). CDR3 length equals 14 residues. Germline-derived CDR1 and CDR2 are MNHEY and SMNVEV (reference sequence). Trimming took 1 base from V and 3 from J, leaving 7 bases between them.

This clone was observed once. The chain links TRBV28 to TRBJ1-2; perhaps TRBD1 as D (6 bases). CDR3 length equals 12 residues. Germline CDR1 MDHEN, CDR2 SYDVKM. V shed 7 bases and J shed 1 base, with 7 bases lying between them. This chain's CDR3 is CASTDSNYGYTF. The CDR3 bases are TGTGCCAGCACGGACAGTAACTATGGCTACACCTTC.

The chain is built from TRBV28 and TRBJ2-1; 14 nucleotides line up with TRBD2. Trimming removed 4 bases from V and 10 bases from J; junction bases left unmatched: 9. CDR1 and CDR2 from the germline V gene are MDHEN and SYDVKM. CDR3 length: 16 amino acids. The CDR3 DNA follows: TGTGCCAGCAGTTCGGGACTAGCGGGAGAGGCTCCGGAGCAGTTCTTC. It encodes CASSSGLAGEAPEQFF.

This chain joins TRBV3-1 (or the pseudogene TRBV3-2) and TRBJ1-5, with a weak D call TRBD1 (5 bases). This CDR3 contains 14 residues. V was shortened by 3 bases and J by 3 bases, with 9 bases between the two germline ends. The germline V gene has CDR1 LGHDT and CDR2 YNNKEL (reference sequence). The CDR3 region has the DNA TGTGCCAGCAGCCAGGGGGGGGTCAATCAGCCCCAGCATTTT. The encoded protein is CASSQGGVNQPQHF.